This entry is about one T cell receptor beta chain. The record originates from a study of blood T cell repertoires in COVID-19. The wider study: Italy, Spain and the United States were the sources of the convalescent and acute COVID-19 samples. T cells, B-cell-depleted T cells, or PBMCs provided the cDNA or gDNA that served as material.

Original analysis: Estimation of nucleated cell counts was performed using reference gene primer amplification. The protocol was immunoSEQ multiplex PCR, while the TCRdb copy is restricted to in-frame clones and leaves out a portion. V, J and clone size derive from that table, while D and trimming were established from the DNA sequence. This sample yields tens of thousands of clones, of which 90% to 95% are seen a single time; approximately 11% belongs to the top ten. The germline V gene has CDR1 LNHDA and CDR2 SQIVND (reference sequence). V was clipped by 9 bases and J by 0 bases, with 8 bases between them. CDR3 length: 13 residues.

Source material: peripheral blood. V gene TRBV19 combines with J gene TRBJ2-2; the D gene is possibly TRBD2 (5 bases). The sequence came from a human donor in a cohort sampled during active COVID-19. Here the CDR3 reads CASRTANTGELFF. Here the CDR3 DNA reads TGTGCCAGCCGGACTGCGAACACCGGGGAGCTGTTTTTT. The full variable domain, rest sourced from reference TRBV19 and TRBJ2-2, is DGGITQSPKYLFRKEGQNVTLSCEQNLNHDAMYWYRQDPGQGLRLIYYSQIVNDFQKGDIAEGYSVSREKKESFPLTVTSAQKNPTAFYLCASRTANTGELFFGEGSRLTVL.